Each of the 15 T cell receptor beta chains below was sequenced from the same sample in a study of T cell responses to AZD1222 COVID-19 vaccine. This table comes from immunoSEQ multiplex PCR, and its TCRdb copy is limited to in-frame clones, with some not included. The sample gives fewer than 85,000 clones, 70% to 90% of which show up once; under 1.5% is in the top ten. Here the sequenced sample was peripheral blood, taken 28 days after the second AZD1222 dose. The receptors were sampled from an adult who received the AZD1222 COVID-19 vaccine.

The rearrangement uses TRBV6-5 and TRBJ2-5; no firm D call. Trimming pared 6 bases from V and 0 bases from J, leaving 5 bases between. Germline V gene lookup returns CDR1 MNHEY and CDR2 SVGAGI. The CDR3 totals 12 residues. This CDR3 reads CASRQYQETQYF. Written as DNA, the CDR3 is TGTGCCAGCAGGCAATACCAAGAGACCCAGTACTTC.

The V gene is TRBV21-1, the J gene TRBJ2-5; the DNA was not used to check the table's D call, TRBD1. TRBV21-1 is listed as a pseudogene. The CDR3 has 13 amino acids. The DNA for the CDR3 is TGTGCCAGCAGCAGGACAGGGGAAAAGACCCAGTACTTC. As protein: CASSRTGEKTQYF.

This chain links TRBV30 with TRBJ2-3; D gene ambiguous. Germline CDR1 is GTSNPN and CDR2 is SVGIG (reference sequence). The CDR3 covers 13 residues. The V gene lost 2 bases and the J gene lost 10 bases, with 16 bases spanning the gap. The CDR3 is CAWSTNWAEAQYF. In DNA, the CDR3 is TGTGCCTGGAGTACGAATTGGGCCGAAGCGCAGTATTTT.

The rearrangement joins TRBV11-3 to TRBJ2-3, with 8 bases matching TRBD1. The V and J ends lost 5 bases and 0 bases, in that order; junction bases with no gene match: 4. CDR1 is SGHNT, CDR2 YENEEA, per germline. The CDR3 covers 15 residues. CDR3 in amino acids: CASSQQGVSTDTQYF. CDR3 in DNA: TGTGCCAGCAGCCAACAGGGGGTGAGCACAGATACGCAGTATTTT.

This clone was seen a single time. The J gene is TRBJ1-1, the V gene TRBV3-1 (or the pseudogene TRBV3-2); D not resolved. CDR3 size: 13 residues. Trimming took off 1 base at V and 2 bases at J, with 5 bases between the two ends. Germline values: CDR1 LGHDT, CDR2 YNNKEL (reference sequence). This CDR3 reads CASSQAPNTEAFF. DNA for the CDR3: TGTGCCAGCAGCCAAGCACCTAACACTGAAGCTTTCTTT.

The gene calls are TRBV6-5 and TRBJ2-5; 8 bases fit TRBD1. The CDR3 runs 14 residues. V lost 7 bases to trimming and J lost 1 base; unmatched junction nucleotides: 5. Germline lookup yields CDR1 MNHEY and CDR2 SVGAGI. CDR3 region: CASTQDRAQETQYF. The CDR3, as DNA: TGTGCCAGCACCCAGGACAGGGCCCAAGAGACCCAGTACTTC.

The chain employs TRBV19 and TRBJ2-3; TRBD1 agrees at 8 bases. CDR3 length equals 15 residues. V lost 4 bases to trimming and J lost 2 bases; unmatched junction nucleotides: 5. Germline-derived CDR1 and CDR2 are LNHDA and SQIVND (reference sequence). The CDR3: CASSTRQGNTDTQYF. The CDR3 nucleotides are TGTGCCAGTAGTACCAGACAGGGGAACACAGATACGCAGTATTTT.

The chain links TRBV5-1 to TRBJ1-1; tentative D call: TRBD1 (5 bases). Trimming pared 3 bases from V and 8 bases from J, leaving 17 bases between. This CDR3 region has 14 residues. Germline V gene data show CDR1 as SGHRS and CDR2 as YFSETQ. The CDR3 loop is CASSSGHSSLEAFF. The CDR3 bases are TGCGCCAGCAGCTCCGGACATTCATCTCTGGAAGCTTTCTTT.

This sequence joins TRBV3-1 (or the pseudogene TRBV3-2) and TRBJ1-1; D gene unclear. CDR3 length: 13 residues. Germline assignment: CDR1 LGHDT and CDR2 YNNKEL (reference sequence). Deletions cut 4 bases from V and 4 bases from J, with 10 bases between. In nucleotides, the CDR3 is TGTGCCAGCAGCCGAGAGGACCCCACTGAAGCTTTCTTT. Its translation is CASSREDPTEAFF.

The chain employs TRBV7-2 and TRBJ2-7; 9 nucleotides align to TRBD1. CDR3 size: 15 residues. From germline, CDR1 is SGHTA and CDR2 FQGNSA. With 6 bases clipped from V and 5 bases from J, the junction kept 11 bases outside the gene matches. The CDR3 region is CASSQEGQGYNEQYF. CDR3 nucleotide sequence: TGTGCCAGCAGTCAGGAGGGACAGGGTTATAACGAGCAGTACTTC.

The gene calls are TRBV7-9 and TRBJ1-4, with D perhaps TRBD1 (6 bases). The CDR3 has 16 amino acids. Trimming shortened V by 5 bases and J by 8 bases, and 21 bases separated the two germline ends. Germline V gene lookup returns CDR1 SEHNR and CDR2 FQNEAQ (reference sequence). CDR3 sequence (DNA): TGTGCCAGCAGCGTCCAACAGGACCCCCAGGGGGAAAAACTGTTTTTT. It translates to CASSVQQDPQGEKLFF.

The V gene is TRBV3-1 (or the pseudogene TRBV3-2), the J gene TRBJ1-5; no firm D call. Germline-derived CDR1 and CDR2 are LGHDT and YNNKEL (reference sequence). Between the trimmed V and J ends, which lost 1 base and 5 bases, there was a span of 9 bases. The length of the CDR3 is 14 residues. CDR3 sequence (DNA): TGTGCCAGCAGCCAAGCCGATGTCGATCAGCCCCAGCATTTT. The encoded protein is CASSQADVDQPQHF.

The V gene is TRBV19, the J gene TRBJ2-7, with 9 bases matching TRBD1. CDR1 and CDR2 from the germline V gene are LNHDA and SQIVND (reference sequence). This CDR3 comprises 16 residues. Germline trimming cut 4 bases from V and 2 bases from J; bases unmatched to any gene: 9. Written as DNA, the CDR3 is TGTGCCAGTAGTACCGACCGGGGGGACAGGGCCTACGAGCAGTACTTC. Protein product: CASSTDRGDRAYEQYF.

The rearrangement links TRBV18 to TRBJ2-4; D remains unclear. Trimming removed 1 base at V and 0 bases at J, with 7 bases between. The CDR3 runs 15 residues. The germline V gene has CDR1 KGHSH and CDR2 LQKENI. The CDR3 spells CASSPQRVAKNIQYF. CDR3 coding DNA: TGTGCCAGCTCACCACAGCGCGTAGCCAAAAACATTCAGTACTTC.

The J gene is TRBJ1-2, the V gene TRBV20-1, with D unclear. The V gene's germline CDR1 is DFQATT and CDR2 SNEGSKA (reference sequence). V lost 5 bases and J 3 bases, leaving 7 bases between the germline ends. The CDR3 extends over 11 amino acids. The CDR3 here is CSARGDYGYTF. DNA for the CDR3: TGCAGTGCTCGGGGAGACTATGGCTACACCTTC.